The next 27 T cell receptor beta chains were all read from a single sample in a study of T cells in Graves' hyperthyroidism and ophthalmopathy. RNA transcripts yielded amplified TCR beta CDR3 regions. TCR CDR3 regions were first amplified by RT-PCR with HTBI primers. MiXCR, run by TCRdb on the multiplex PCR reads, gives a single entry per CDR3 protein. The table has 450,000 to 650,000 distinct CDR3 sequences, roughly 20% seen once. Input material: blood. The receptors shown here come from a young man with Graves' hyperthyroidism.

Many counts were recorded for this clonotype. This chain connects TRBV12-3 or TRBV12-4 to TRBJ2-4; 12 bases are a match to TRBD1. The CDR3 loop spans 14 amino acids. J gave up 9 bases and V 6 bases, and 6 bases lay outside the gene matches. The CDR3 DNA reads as TGTGCCAGCAGACCGGGGACAGGGGGCTTCATTCAGTACTTC. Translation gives CASRPGTGGFIQYF.

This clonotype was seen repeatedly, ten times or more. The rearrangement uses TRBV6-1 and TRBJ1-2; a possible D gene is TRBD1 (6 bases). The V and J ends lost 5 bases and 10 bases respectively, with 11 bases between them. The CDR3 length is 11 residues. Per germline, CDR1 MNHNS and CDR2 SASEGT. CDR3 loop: CASSRSGVYTF. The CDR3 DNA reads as TGTGCCAGCAGTCGGTCAGGGGTCTACACCTTC.

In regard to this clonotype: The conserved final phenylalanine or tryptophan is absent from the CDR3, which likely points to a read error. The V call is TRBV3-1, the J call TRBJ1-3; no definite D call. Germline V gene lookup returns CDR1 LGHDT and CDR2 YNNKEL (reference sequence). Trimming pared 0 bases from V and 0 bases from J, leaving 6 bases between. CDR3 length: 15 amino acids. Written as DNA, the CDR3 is TGTGCCAGCAGCCAAGAGGTACACTCTGGAAACACCATATATTAT. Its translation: CASSQEVHSGNTIYY.

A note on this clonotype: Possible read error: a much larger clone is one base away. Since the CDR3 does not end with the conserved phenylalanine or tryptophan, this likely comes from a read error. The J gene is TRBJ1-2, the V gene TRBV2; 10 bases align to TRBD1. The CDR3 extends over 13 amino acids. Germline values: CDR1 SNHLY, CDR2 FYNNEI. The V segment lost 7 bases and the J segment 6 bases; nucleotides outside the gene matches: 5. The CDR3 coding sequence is TGTGCCAGCAACGACAGGGGGCTGAATGGCTACACCCTC. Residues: CASNDRGLNGYTL.

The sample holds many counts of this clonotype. DNA for the CDR3: TGTGCCACCAGCGAGGGACAGGTACCCTACGAGCAGTACTTC. It encodes CATSEGQVPYEQYF. V is TRBV15 and J is TRBJ2-7; TRBD1 matches at 8 bases. Per the germline V gene, CDR1 is LNHNV and CDR2 is YYDKDF (reference sequence). V dropped 5 bases and J dropped 2; count of bases not matched to a gene: 5. This CDR3 contains 14 residues.

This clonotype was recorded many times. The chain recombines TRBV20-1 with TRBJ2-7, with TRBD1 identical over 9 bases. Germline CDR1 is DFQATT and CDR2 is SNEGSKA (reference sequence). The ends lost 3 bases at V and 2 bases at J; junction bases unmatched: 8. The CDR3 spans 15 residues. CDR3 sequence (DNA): TGCAGTGCTAGCCACACCGGGACAGGGACCTACGAGCAGTACTTC. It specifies CSASHTGTGTYEQYF.

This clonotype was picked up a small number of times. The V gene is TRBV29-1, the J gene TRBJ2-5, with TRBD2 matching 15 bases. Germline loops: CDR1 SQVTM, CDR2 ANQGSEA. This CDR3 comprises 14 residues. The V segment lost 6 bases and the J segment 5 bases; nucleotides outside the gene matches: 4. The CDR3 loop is CSVGTSGGRETQYF. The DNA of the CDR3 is TGCAGCGTCGGGACTAGCGGGGGGCGGGAGACCCAGTACTTC.

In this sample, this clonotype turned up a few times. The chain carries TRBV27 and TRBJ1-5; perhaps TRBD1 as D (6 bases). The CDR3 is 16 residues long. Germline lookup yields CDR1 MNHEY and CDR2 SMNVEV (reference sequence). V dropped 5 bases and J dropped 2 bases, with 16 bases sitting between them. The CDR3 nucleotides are TGTGCCAGCAGTCTACAGGGAATAGTTGGCAATCAGCCCCAGCATTTT. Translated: CASSLQGIVGNQPQHF.

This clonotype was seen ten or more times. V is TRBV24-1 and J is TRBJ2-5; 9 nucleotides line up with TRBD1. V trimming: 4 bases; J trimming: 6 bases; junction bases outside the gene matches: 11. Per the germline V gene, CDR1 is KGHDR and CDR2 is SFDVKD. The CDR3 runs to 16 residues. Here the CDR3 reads CATSETGTGYPKTQYF. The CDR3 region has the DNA TGTGCCACCAGTGAAACCGGGACAGGGTATCCGAAGACCCAGTACTTC.

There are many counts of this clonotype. For the CDR3, the DNA is TGTGCCAGCAGTTTCGAAGTGAACACTGAAGCTTTCTTT. This codes for CASSFEVNTEAFF. The gene calls are TRBV6-5 and TRBJ1-1; D unclear. This CDR3 spans 13 amino acids. V was clipped by 4 bases and J by 0 bases, with 6 bases between them. Per germline, CDR1 MNHEY and CDR2 SVGAGI.

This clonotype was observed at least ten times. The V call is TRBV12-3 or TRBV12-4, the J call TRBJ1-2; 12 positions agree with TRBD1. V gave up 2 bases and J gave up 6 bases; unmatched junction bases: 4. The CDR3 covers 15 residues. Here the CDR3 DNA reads TGTGCCAGCAGTTTAAGGGGACAGGGGGCACATGGCTACACCTTC. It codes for CASSLRGQGAHGYTF.

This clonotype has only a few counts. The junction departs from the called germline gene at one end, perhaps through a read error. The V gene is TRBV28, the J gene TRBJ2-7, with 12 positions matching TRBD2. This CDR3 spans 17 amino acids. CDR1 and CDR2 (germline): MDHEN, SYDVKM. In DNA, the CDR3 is TGTGCCAGCAGTTTATTCGCTAGCGGGAGGGCCTCCCACGAGCAGTACTTC. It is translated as CASSLFASGRASHEQYF. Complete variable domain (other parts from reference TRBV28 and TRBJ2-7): DVKVTQSSRYLVKRTGEKVFLECVQDMDHENMFWYRQDPGLGLRLIYFSYDVKMKEKGDIPEGYSVSREKKERFSLILESASTNQTSMYLCASSLFASGRASHEQYFGPGTRLTVT.

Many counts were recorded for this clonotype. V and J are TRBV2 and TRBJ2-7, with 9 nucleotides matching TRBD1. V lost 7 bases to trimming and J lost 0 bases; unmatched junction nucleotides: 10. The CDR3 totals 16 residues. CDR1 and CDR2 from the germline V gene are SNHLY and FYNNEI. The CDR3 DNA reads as TGTGCCAGCAATCGAGCGGGACAGGGATACTCCTACGAGCAGTACTTC. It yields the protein CASNRAGQGYSYEQYF.

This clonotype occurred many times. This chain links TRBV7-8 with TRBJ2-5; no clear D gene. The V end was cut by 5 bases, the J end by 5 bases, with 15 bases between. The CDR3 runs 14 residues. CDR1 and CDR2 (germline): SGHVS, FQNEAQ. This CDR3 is CASSPLIEAETQYF. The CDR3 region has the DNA TGTGCCAGCAGCCCCCTGATTGAGGCGGAGACCCAGTACTTC.

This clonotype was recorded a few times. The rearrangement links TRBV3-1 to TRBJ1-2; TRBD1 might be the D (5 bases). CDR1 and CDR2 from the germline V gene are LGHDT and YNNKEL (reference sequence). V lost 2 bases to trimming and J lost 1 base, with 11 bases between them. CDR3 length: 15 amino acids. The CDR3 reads CASSQRRDLNYGYTF. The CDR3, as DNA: TGTGCCAGCAGCCAAAGAAGGGACCTTAACTATGGCTACACCTTC.

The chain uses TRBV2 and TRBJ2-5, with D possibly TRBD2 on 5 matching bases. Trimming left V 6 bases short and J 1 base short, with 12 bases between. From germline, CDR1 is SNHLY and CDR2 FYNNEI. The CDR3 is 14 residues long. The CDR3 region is CASRLRLTQETQYF. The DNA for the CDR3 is TGTGCCAGCAGACTCCGACTAACCCAAGAGACCCAGTACTTC.

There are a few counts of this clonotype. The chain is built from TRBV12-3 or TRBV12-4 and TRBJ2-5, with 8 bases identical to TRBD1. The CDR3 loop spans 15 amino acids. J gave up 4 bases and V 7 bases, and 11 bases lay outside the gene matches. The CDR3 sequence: CASNPMDRASETQYF. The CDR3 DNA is TGTGCCAGCAATCCCATGGACAGGGCTTCAGAGACCCAGTACTTC.

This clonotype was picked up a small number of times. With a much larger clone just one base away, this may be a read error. The CDR3 DNA reads TGTGCCAGCAGCTCTCCCGAGGAGACAGGGGACACTGAAGCTTGCTTT. This sequence encodes CASSSPEETGDTEACF. V is TRBV11-2 and J is TRBJ1-1; the match to TRBD1 covers 8 bases. This CDR3 contains 16 residues. Germline V CDR1 and CDR2: SGHAT, FQNNGV.

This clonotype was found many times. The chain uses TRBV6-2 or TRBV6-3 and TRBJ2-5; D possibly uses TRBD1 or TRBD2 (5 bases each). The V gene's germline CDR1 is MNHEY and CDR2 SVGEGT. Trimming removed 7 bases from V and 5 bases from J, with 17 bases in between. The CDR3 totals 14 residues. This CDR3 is CASTLRDPYETQYF. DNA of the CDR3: TGTGCCAGCACACTCCGGGACCCCTATGAGACCCAGTACTTC.

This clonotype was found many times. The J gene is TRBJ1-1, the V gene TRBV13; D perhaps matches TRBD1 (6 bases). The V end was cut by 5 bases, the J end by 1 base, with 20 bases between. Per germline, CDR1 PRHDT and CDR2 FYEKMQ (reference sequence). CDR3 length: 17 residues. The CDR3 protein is CASSGFNRVPKNTEAFF. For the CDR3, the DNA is TGTGCCAGCAGCGGATTCAACAGGGTACCCAAGAACACTGAAGCTTTCTTT.

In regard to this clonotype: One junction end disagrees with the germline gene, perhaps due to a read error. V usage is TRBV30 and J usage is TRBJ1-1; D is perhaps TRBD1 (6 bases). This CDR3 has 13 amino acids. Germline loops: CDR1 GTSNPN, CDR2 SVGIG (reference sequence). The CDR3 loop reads CVWRNGGDTEALF. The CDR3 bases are TGTGTCTGGAGGAACGGGGGGGACACTGAAGCTCTCTTT.

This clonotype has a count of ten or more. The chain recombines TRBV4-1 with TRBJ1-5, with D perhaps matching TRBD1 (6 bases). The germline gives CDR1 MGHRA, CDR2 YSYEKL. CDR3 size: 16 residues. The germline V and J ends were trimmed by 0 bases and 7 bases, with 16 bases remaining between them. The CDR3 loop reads CASSQDEGGRRQPQHF. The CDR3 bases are TGCGCCAGCAGCCAAGATGAGGGGGGGCGGAGGCAGCCCCAGCATTTT.

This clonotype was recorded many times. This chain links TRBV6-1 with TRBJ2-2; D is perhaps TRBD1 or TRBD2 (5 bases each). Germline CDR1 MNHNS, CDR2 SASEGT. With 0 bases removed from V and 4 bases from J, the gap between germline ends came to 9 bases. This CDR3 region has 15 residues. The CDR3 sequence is CASSEAAGTTGELFF. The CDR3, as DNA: TGTGCCAGCAGTGAAGCAGCAGGGACCACCGGGGAGCTGTTTTTT.

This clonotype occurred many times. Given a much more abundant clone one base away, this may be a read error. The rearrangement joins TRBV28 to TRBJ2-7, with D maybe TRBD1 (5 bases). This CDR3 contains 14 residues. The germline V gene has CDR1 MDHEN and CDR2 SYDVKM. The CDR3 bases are TGTGCCAGCACTCAATGGCAGGGAAGCCACGAGCAGCACTTC. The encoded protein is CASTQWQGSHEQHF.

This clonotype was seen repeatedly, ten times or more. The DNA of the CDR3 is TGCGCCAGCAGCCCCCGGGACAGGTTATCCTACGAGCAGTACTTC. Protein: CASSPRDRLSYEQYF. This chain links TRBV5-1 with TRBJ2-7; 8 bases agree with TRBD1. The V segment lost 4 bases and the J segment 1 base; nucleotides outside the gene matches: 7. CDR1 SGHRS and CDR2 YFSETQ come from the germline V gene. CDR3 length equals 15 residues.

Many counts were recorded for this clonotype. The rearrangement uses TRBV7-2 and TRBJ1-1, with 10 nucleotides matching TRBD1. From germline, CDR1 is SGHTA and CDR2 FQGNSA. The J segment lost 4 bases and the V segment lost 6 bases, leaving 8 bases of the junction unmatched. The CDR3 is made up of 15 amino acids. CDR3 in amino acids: CASSETGGRVTEAFF. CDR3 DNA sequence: TGTGCCAGCAGTGAGACAGGGGGCCGTGTCACTGAAGCTTTCTTT.

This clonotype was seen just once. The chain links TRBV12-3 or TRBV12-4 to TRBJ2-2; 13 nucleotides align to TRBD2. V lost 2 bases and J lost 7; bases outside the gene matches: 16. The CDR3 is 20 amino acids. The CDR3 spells CASSLPGGTSGIVGGGELFF. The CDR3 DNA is TGTGCCAGCAGTTTACCGGGGGGGACTAGCGGGATAGTAGGTGGCGGGGAGCTGTTTTTT.